Listed below are T cell receptor beta chains from one sample, sequenced in a study of cytomegalovirus exposure and HLA in healthy donors. Using immunoSEQ multiplex PCR, the repertoire was profiled, and TCRdb retains in-frame clones only, with some absent. The data hold roughly 170,000 clones, with around 80% observed a single time. The source material was PBMCs. Receptors originate from a female donor in good health and CMV-seronegative. CDR3s include the opening cysteine and the closing phenylalanine or tryptophan. The D gene is left open where the match is weak. Rows give clone size only sometimes, using once, few, many, or a class for an expanded clone.

d_call | clone_size | j_call | v_call | cdr3_aa | cdr3_nt
. | . | TRBJ1-2 | TRBV2 | CASSGRGLSDYGYTF | TGTGCCAGCAGTGGACGAGGTTTAAGCGACTATGGCTACACCTTC
TRBD2 | . | TRBJ2-3 | TRBV5-1 | CASSFGGGAPDTQYF | TGCGCCAGCAGCTTTGGCGGGGGGGCCCCAGATACGCAGTATTTT
. | . | TRBJ2-7 | TRBV2 | CASSEVFGRAHEQYF | TGTGCCAGCAGTGAAGTTTTTGGCAGGGCCCACGAGCAGTACTTC
. | many | TRBJ1-1 | TRBV5-4 | CASSLVGGEAFF | TGTGCCAGCAGCTTGGTTGGGGGGGAAGCTTTCTTT
TRBD1 | few | TRBJ2-2 | TRBV19 | CASSRAGGIAGELFF | TGTGCCAGTAGTAGGGCAGGGGGCATAGCCGGGGAGCTGTTTTTT
TRBD1 | few | TRBJ2-7 | TRBV5-1 | CASRVGGSLNEQYF | TGCGCCAGCAGAGTAGGGGGCTCTTTGAACGAGCAGTACTTC
TRBD1 | . | TRBJ1-1 | TRBV30 | CAWSWTGSIPEAFF | TGTGCCTGGAGTTGGACAGGCTCTATTCCTGAAGCTTTCTTT
TRBD1 | . | TRBJ1-3 | TRBV7-2 | CASSLGQGASGNTIYF | TGTGCCAGCAGCTTAGGACAGGGGGCGTCTGGAAACACCATATATTTT
. | . | TRBJ1-6 | TRBV9 | CASSPNPGVGSPLHF | TGTGCCAGCAGTCCAAACCCCGGGGTTGGATCACCCCTCCACTTT
TRBD2 | few | TRBJ2-3 | TRBV7-2 | CASSLHLRGGATDTQYF | TGTGCCAGCAGCTTACATTTGCGGGGGGGGGCCACAGATACGCAGTATTTT
. | . | TRBJ2-3 | TRBV4-3 | CASSQEASVTSTDTQYF | TGCGCCAGCAGCCAAGAAGCTTCCGTGACTAGCACAGATACGCAGTATTTT
. | . | TRBJ2-3 | TRBV7-2 | CASSLEARRAQYF | TGTGCCAGCAGCTTAGAGGCCAGGAGGGCGCAGTATTTT
TRBD2 | . | TRBJ2-3 | TRBV5-1 | CASSLRLAGGYSIPTDTQYF | TGCGCCAGCAGCTTACGACTAGCGGGGGGGTACTCTATCCCCACAGATACGCAGTATTTT
. | . | TRBJ2-2 | TRBV7-2 | CASSVVGGRVTGELFF | TGTGCCAGCAGCGTGGTGGGGGGGCGGGTCACCGGGGAGCTGTTTTTT
TRBD1 | . | TRBJ2-7 | TRBV7-2 | CASSRKGTGGFVMLNEQYF | TGTGCCAGCAGCCGCAAAGGGACAGGGGGCTTCGTTATGCTTAACGAGCAGTACTTC
. | . | TRBJ1-5 | TRBV7-9 | CASSFEGTLYSNQPQHF | TGTGCCAGCAGCTTCGAGGGGACTCTTTATAGCAATCAGCCCCAGCATTTT
TRBD1 | . | TRBJ2-3 | TRBV28 | CASSWDRRSTDTQYF | TGTGCCAGCAGTTGGGACAGAAGAAGCACAGATACGCAGTATTTT
TRBD1 | . | TRBJ2-3 | TRBV25-1 | CASSSLDRGFTDTQYF | TGTGCCAGCAGTTCGTTGGACAGGGGCTTCACAGATACGCAGTATTTT
. | . | TRBJ1-1 | TRBV5-1 | CASSQRLGYTEAFF | TGCGCCAGCAGCCAGCGACTAGGATACACTGAAGCTTTCTTT
TRBD1 | . | TRBJ2-7 | TRBV19 | CASTSGTGGNEQYF | TGTGCCAGTACCTCCGGGACAGGGGGCAACGAGCAGTACTTC
TRBD1 | . | TRBJ2-7 | TRBV4-2 | CASSQSWDSGSYEQYF | TGTGCCAGCAGCCAAAGTTGGGACAGTGGGTCCTACGAGCAGTACTTC
. | . | TRBJ1-2 | TRBV29-1 | CSVEVHSSNYGYTF | TGCAGCGTTGAAGTGCACAGCTCTAACTATGGCTACACCTTC
. | . | TRBJ2-7 | TRBV27 | CAAGASPYEQYF | TGTGCCGCGGGGGCATCCCCCTACGAGCAGTACTTC
TRBD2 | few | TRBJ2-3 | TRBV27 | CASSFSGSLTDTQYF | TGTGCCAGCAGTTTTAGCGGGAGTCTGACAGATACGCAGTATTTT
TRBD2 | . | TRBJ2-4 | TRBV23-1 | CASSYLAGATEAKNSQYF | TGCGCCAGCAGTTATCTAGCGGGAGCAACGGAAGCCAAAAACAGTCAGTACTTC
. | once | TRBJ2-7 | TRBV9 | CASSPTPGHEQYF | TGTGCCAGCAGCCCTACGCCGGGTCACGAGCAGTACTTC
. | few | TRBJ1-4 | TRBV28 | CASSFRSATNEKLFF | TGTGCCAGCAGTTTCAGATCTGCAACTAATGAAAAACTGTTTTTT
. | . | TRBJ2-1 | TRBV30 | CAWSVLVGFNEQFF | TGTGCCTGGAGTGTACTAGTGGGTTTCAATGAGCAGTTCTTC
. | . | TRBJ2-2 | TRBV30 | CAWLTGQRNTGELFF | TGTGCCTGGCTCACAGGACAGAGGAACACCGGGGAGCTGTTTTTT
. | once | TRBJ2-5 | TRBV7-3 | CASSLSSQETQYF | TGTGCCAGCAGCTTGAGTAGTCAAGAGACCCAGTACTTC
TRBD1 | . | TRBJ1-2 | TRBV6-1 | CASRTQGDYGYTF | TGTGCCAGCAGAACACAGGGGGATTATGGCTACACCTTC
TRBD2 | . | TRBJ2-3 | TRBV9 | CASSLGGTRQDTQYF | TGTGCCAGCAGCCTAGGGGGGACTAGACAAGATACGCAGTATTTT
. | . | TRBJ2-3 | TRBV7-8 | CASSLGSSTDTQYF | TGTGCCAGCAGCTTAGGTAGCTCGACAGATACGCAGTATTTT
. | . | TRBJ2-5 | TRBV13 | CASSLWSGETQYF | TGTGCCAGCAGCTTATGGTCGGGAGAGACCCAGTACTTC
TRBD1 | . | TRBJ1-2 | TRBV6-1 | CASSEFKAGGYGYTF | TGTGCCAGCAGTGAATTTAAAGCAGGGGGCTATGGCTACACCTTC
. | . | TRBJ2-7 | TRBV4-2 | CASSSLGGGGIFNYEQYF | TGTGCCAGCAGCTCCCTAGGGGGGGGCGGGATTTTCAACTACGAGCAGTACTTC
. | . | TRBJ2-2 | TRBV5-1 | CASSLVGGADTGELFF | TGCGCCAGCAGCTTGGTTGGGGGGGCGGACACCGGGGAGCTGTTTTTT
TRBD1 | . | TRBJ2-6 | TRBV11-2 | CASSRTRTGARRANVLTF | TGTGCCAGCAGCCGCACGAGGACAGGTGCCCGCAGGGCCAACGTCCTGACTTTC
TRBD2 | once | TRBJ2-2 | TRBV19 | CASSIPSGVNTGELFF | TGTGCCAGTAGTATACCCAGCGGGGTAAACACCGGGGAGCTGTTTTTT
TRBD2 | few | TRBJ2-3 | TRBV10-3 | CAISERSGRVDTQYF | TGTGCCATCAGTGAGCGAAGCGGGAGGGTAGATACGCAGTATTTT
. | few | TRBJ2-3 | TRBV18 | CASSTGTDTQYF | TGTGCCAGCTCAACAGGGACAGATACGCAGTATTTT
TRBD2 | few | TRBJ2-3 | TRBV19 | CASSISSGSKSDTQYF | TGTGCCAGTAGTATTTCTAGCGGGAGTAAGTCAGATACGCAGTATTTT
. | once | TRBJ1-1 | TRBV10-2 | CASTRGQINTEAFF | TGCGCCAGCACCAGGGGACAAATTAACACTGAAGCTTTCTTT
TRBD1 | . | TRBJ2-7 | TRBV6-5 | CASSQTGEQYF | TGTGCCAGCAGTCAGACAGGGGAGCAGTACTTC
TRBD1 | few | TRBJ2-6 | TRBV4-3 | CASSQGVTGKSSGANGLTF | TGCGCCAGCAGCCAAGGCGTGACAGGGAAGAGCTCTGGGGCCAACGGCCTGACTTTC
. | once | TRBJ1-1 | TRBV7-2 | CASRYRSRGEAFF | TGTGCCAGCCGATATAGGTCCAGGGGTGAAGCTTTCTTT
. | . | TRBJ2-3 | TRBV10-3 | CAISGAEGTDTQYF | TGTGCCATCAGTGGGGCTGAAGGCACAGATACGCAGTATTTT